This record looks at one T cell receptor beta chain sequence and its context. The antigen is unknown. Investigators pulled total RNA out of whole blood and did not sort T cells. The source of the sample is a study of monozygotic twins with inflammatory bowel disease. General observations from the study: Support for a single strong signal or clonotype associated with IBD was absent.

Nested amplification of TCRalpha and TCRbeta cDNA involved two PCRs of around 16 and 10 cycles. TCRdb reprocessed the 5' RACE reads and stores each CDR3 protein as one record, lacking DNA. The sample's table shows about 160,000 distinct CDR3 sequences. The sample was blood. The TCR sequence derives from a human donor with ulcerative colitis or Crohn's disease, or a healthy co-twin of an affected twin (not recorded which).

This chain's CDR3 is CASSPFTYRDRVETQYF. The V call is TRBV11-2, the J call TRBJ2-5; absent DNA, TCRdb's TRBD1 call cannot be checked. This CDR3 has 17 amino acids. The germline V gene has CDR1 SGHAT and CDR2 FQNNGV.